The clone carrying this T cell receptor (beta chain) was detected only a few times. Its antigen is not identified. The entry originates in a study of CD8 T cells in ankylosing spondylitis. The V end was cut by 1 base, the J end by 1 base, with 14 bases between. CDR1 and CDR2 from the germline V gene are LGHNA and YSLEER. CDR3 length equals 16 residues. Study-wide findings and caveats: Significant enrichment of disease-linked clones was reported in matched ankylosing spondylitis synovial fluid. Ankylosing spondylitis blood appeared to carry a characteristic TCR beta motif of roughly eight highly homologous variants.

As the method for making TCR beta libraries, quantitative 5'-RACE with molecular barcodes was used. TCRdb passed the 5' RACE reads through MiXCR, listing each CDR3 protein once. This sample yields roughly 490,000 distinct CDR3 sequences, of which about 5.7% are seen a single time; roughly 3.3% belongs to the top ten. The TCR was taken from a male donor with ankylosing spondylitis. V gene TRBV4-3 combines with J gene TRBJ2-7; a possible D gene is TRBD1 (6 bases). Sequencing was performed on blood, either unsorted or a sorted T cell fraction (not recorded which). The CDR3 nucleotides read TGCGCCAGCAGCCAAGCGTGGACAGTGATTTCCTACGAGCAGTACTTC. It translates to CASSQAWTVISYEQYF.